This TCR beta chain was sequenced during a study of blood T cells in healthy people across ages. General observations from the study: Older age coincided with a roughly linear decline in TCR beta diversity per million T cells. It was held that diversity estimates obtained from one million T cells represented underestimates.

Worth noting for this clonotype: Its antigen is unknown. This likely comes from a read error, as the CDR3 has no conserved phenylalanine or tryptophan at its end.

PCR was performed a second time for about 7 to 12 cycles using a sample-barcoded 5' primer and a J-beta primer mix. Each sample provided no less than 2.5 million CDR3-containing paired-end reads. Each CDR3 protein is one row after TCRdb ran MiXCR on the 5' RACE reads. The top ten clones hold 3.7% of a sample with about 800,000 distinct CDR3 sequences, around 25% of them seen once. In germline, CDR1 is SGHAT, CDR2 FQDESV (reference sequence). With 5 bases clipped from V and 7 bases from J, the junction kept 21 bases outside the gene matches. This CDR3 is built from 20 residues. A further study also used this sample, focusing on T cells of mothers and their children. From that report: A few healthy Caucasian mothers and their six children donated.

The V gene is TRBV11-1, the J gene TRBJ2-1; 12 nucleotides line up with TRBD2. Sequencing was carried out using blood. This clonotype was sampled from a boy aged 5-17 years in good health. In nucleotides, the CDR3 is TGTGCCAGCAGCCCTAGACTAGCGGGAGAAGGGGCGTTCGGGATGAATGAGCAGTTCTCC. Protein product: CASSPRLAGEGAFGMNEQFS.